This T cell receptor beta chain was identified during a study of regulatory T cells in long-lasting Graves disease. The CDR3 loop spans 13 amino acids. V gave up 6 bases and J gave up 2 bases, with 11 bases separating them. The V gene's germline CDR1 is SGHTA and CDR2 FQGNSA. This clonotype appeared a single time. Its target is not known. Notes on the study in general: New patients shared fewer public clonotypes (around 980) than persistent patients did (roughly 2,500). Graves' patients with persistent disease showed TCR diversity lower than patients newly diagnosed.

The time point here: newly diagnosed GD, antithyroid drugs for less than 3 months. Preparation of the TCR library used RNA extracted from PBMCs. As a group, patients came from one endocrinology department in Xi'an, China. Library construction for TCR beta used iRepertoire HTBI primers and Arm-PCR of CDR3 regions. TCRdb fed the multiplex PCR reads into MiXCR, producing one record per CDR3 protein. Among more than 400,000 distinct CDR3 sequences listed, 15% to 20% were seen once. A further study also used this sample, focusing on T cells in Graves' hyperthyroidism and ophthalmopathy. That study adds: The TCR CDR3 first-round RT-PCR relied on the HTBI primer set.

This TCR was sampled from a middle-aged man with Graves disease. The gene calls are TRBV7-2 and TRBJ2-7, with D tentatively TRBD2 (6 bases). Sequenced here: peripheral blood mononuclear cells (PBMCs), sampled at new diagnosis, from a patient treated with antithyroid drugs. The CDR3 reads CASRSSGAYEQYF. DNA for the CDR3: TGTGCCAGCAGATCTTCGGGGGCCTACGAGCAGTACTTC. The full variable domain, rest sourced from reference TRBV7-2 and TRBJ2-7, is GAGVSQSPSNKVTEKGKDVELRCDPISGHTALYWYRQSLGQGLEFLIYFQGNSAPDKSGLPSDRFSAERTGGSVSTLTIQRTQQEDSAVYLCASRSSGAYEQYFGPGTRLTVT.